The present entry profiles one T cell receptor (beta chain) with its context. This CDR3 contains 18 residues. J gave up 4 bases and V 3 bases, and 12 bases lay outside the gene matches. CDR1 is SEHNR and CDR2 is FQNEAQ in the germline V gene (reference sequence). These data belong to a study of shared T cell receptors in the human thymus. The repertoire was sequenced with immunoSEQ multiplex PCR; TCRdb's copy has only in-frame clones and lacks some. The sample carries more than 550,000 clones, around 87% recorded once. These same records also appear under a second study, on human thymus T cells. That work contributes: Thymus was obtained from resections taken during corrective heart surgery. In thymic and blood repertoires alike, V and J usage looked biased.

Sample: thymocytes. V is TRBV7-9 and J is TRBJ2-2; 9 bases map to TRBD1. The clonotype originates from a boy in the first two years of life with a congenital heart defect. The DNA of the CDR3 is TGTGCCAGCAGCTTTTTTCGTGGGACAGGGTGCGGCACCGGGGAGCTGTTTTTT. It codes for CASSFFRGTGCGTGELFF.